Each of the 9 T cell receptor beta chains below was sequenced from the same sample in a study of regulatory T cells in long-lasting Graves disease. The time point denotes: newly diagnosed GD, antithyroid drugs for less than 3 months. The TCR library was prepared using RNA isolated from PBMCs. Building of the TCR beta libraries involved iRepertoire HTBI primers and Arm-PCR of CDR3 regions. TCRdb itself ran the multiplex PCR reads through MiXCR, one entry per CDR3 protein. The table has over 350,000 distinct CDR3 sequences, 14% to 15% seen once. The sample was also linked to a second study, of T cells in Graves' hyperthyroidism and ophthalmopathy.

Sequenced here: peripheral blood mononuclear cells (PBMCs), sampled at new diagnosis, from a patient treated with antithyroid drugs. The receptors derive from a middle-aged woman with Graves disease.

This clonotype was seen many times. V gene TRBV11-3 combines with J gene TRBJ1-1; D is perhaps TRBD1 (5 bases). Germline loops: CDR1 SGHNT, CDR2 YENEEA. This CDR3 comprises 12 residues. Trimming left V 5 bases short and J 4 bases short, with 8 bases between. The CDR3 nucleotides are TGTGCCAGCAGCCCCGGGGCCACTGAAGCTTTCTTT. This gives the protein CASSPGATEAFF.

This clonotype was detected only a few times. At one boundary the junction diverges from the germline segment, which might be a read error. V and J are TRBV4-1 and TRBJ2-7, with 8 bases lining up with TRBD1. This CDR3 has 16 amino acids. CDR1 and CDR2 (germline): MGHRA, YSYEKL. CDR3: CASSQAVTGVSYEQCF. The CDR3 DNA is TGCGCCAGCAGCCAAGCGGTGACAGGGGTCTCCTACGAGCAGTGCTTC.

This clonotype was detected many times. The chain uses TRBV2 and TRBJ2-7; 13 bases are a match to TRBD2. Germline CDR1 is SNHLY and CDR2 is FYNNEI. This CDR3 spans 14 amino acids. With 5 bases clipped from V and 5 bases from J, the junction kept 3 bases outside the gene matches. The CDR3 is CASSRLAGGNEQYF. The CDR3 region has the DNA TGTGCCAGCAGTAGACTAGCGGGAGGAAACGAGCAGTACTTC.

The chain has TRBV9 and TRBJ2-7; TRBD1 agrees at 8 bases. The CDR3 consists of 14 residues. The ends lost 4 bases at V and 3 bases at J; junction bases unmatched: 6. Per germline, CDR1 SGDLS and CDR2 YYNGEE. The CDR3 loop reads CASSLTGGDYEQYF. The CDR3 nucleotides read TGTGCCAGCAGCTTAACAGGGGGAGACTACGAGCAGTACTTC.

The chain links TRBV7-6 to TRBJ2-3, with D uncertain. Trimming pared 1 base from V and 2 bases from J, leaving 19 bases between. This CDR3 contains 18 residues. Germline V gene sequence: CDR1 SGHVS, CDR2 FNYEAQ. The CDR3 reads CASSLGSMGPESTDTQYF. In DNA, the CDR3 is TGTGCCAGCAGCTTAGGGTCTATGGGTCCCGAGTCCACAGATACGCAGTATTTT.

This clonotype was recorded many times. The V call is TRBV11-1, the J call TRBJ2-5, with D perhaps TRBD1 (5 bases). CDR1 is SGHAT, CDR2 FQDESV, per germline (reference sequence). Between the trimmed V and J ends, which lost 0 bases and 5 bases, there was a span of 22 bases. The CDR3 totals 18 residues. The CDR3 loop is CASSLAETRPPAGETQYF. CDR3 sequence (DNA): TGTGCCAGCAGCTTAGCCGAGACCCGACCCCCGGCAGGGGAGACCCAGTACTTC.

In its sample, this clonotype was seen a few times. V and J are TRBV19 and TRBJ1-1, with TRBD1 identical over 11 bases. With V trimmed by 0 bases and J by 4 bases, 7 bases remained unmatched. Per germline, CDR1 LNHDA and CDR2 SQIVND (reference sequence). CDR3 length equals 17 residues. This chain's CDR3 is CASSIDGGTGGFTEAFF. The CDR3 DNA is TGTGCCAGTAGTATAGATGGGGGGACAGGGGGTTTCACTGAAGCTTTCTTT. Drawing the rest from reference TRBV19 and TRBJ1-1, the complete variable domain is DGGITQSPKYLFRKEGQNVTLSCEQNLNHDAMYWYRQDPGQGLRLIYYSQIVNDFQKGDIAEGYSVSREKKESFPLTVTSAQKNPTAFYLCASSIDGGTGGFTEAFFGQGTRLTVV.

This clonotype was seen ten or more times. CDR3 region: CASSPPGNYEQYF. The CDR3 DNA reads as TGTGCCAGCAGCCCCCCGGGGAACTACGAGCAGTACTTC. The V and J genes are TRBV2 and TRBJ2-7; TRBD2 is a possible D gene (5 bases). The CDR3 extends over 13 amino acids. Germline V gives CDR1 SNHLY, CDR2 FYNNEI. Trimming removed 6 bases from V and 3 bases from J, with 12 bases in between.

The chain recombines TRBV20-1 with TRBJ1-1; tentatively, D is TRBD1 (6 bases). V was shortened by 0 bases and J by 5 bases, with 13 bases between the two germline ends. This CDR3 has 14 residues. Looked up from germline, CDR1 is DFQATT and CDR2 is SNEGSKA (reference sequence). The CDR3 nucleotides read TGCAGTGCTAGAGATTTAGGGGGGCTTACTGAAGCTTTCTTT. Translated: CSARDLGGLTEAFF.